This is a list of T cell receptor beta chains from one sample in a study of Ad26.COV2.S vaccination and SARS-CoV-2 variants. Repertoires were generated with immunoSEQ multiplex PCR, while TCRdb's copy carries only in-frame clones and drops some. The sample lists around 320,000 clones, 80% to 90% occurring once. Sequenced material: peripheral blood, taken in a trial of Ad26.COV2.S vaccine versus placebo. The receptors originated from a person aged 18 to 59 who received the Ad26.COV2.S COVID-19 vaccine or a placebo. Both conserved end residues are part of each CDR3. The D gene is left open where the match is weak. A row's size may be missing; if present it is once, few, many or a size class.

v_gene,abundance,len,d_gene,j_gene,CDR3nt,CDR3aa
TRBV11-3,once,14,TRBD2,TRBJ2-1,TGTGCCAGCAGTGACGGGGGGTTTGCCAATGAGCAGTTCTTC,CASSDGGFANEQFF
TRBV3-1/TRBV3-2,NA,16,TRBD2,TRBJ2-1,TGTGCCAGCAGCCAAGAGATACTAGCGGGGGGGGTTGAGCAGTTCTTC,CASSQEILAGGVEQFF
TRBV20-1,NA,17,TRBD1,TRBJ1-4,TGCAGTGCTAGTGTCTTCGGGACAGGGGGCTTGGGGGAAAAACTGTTTTTT,CSASVFGTGGLGEKLFF
TRBV5-4,NA,15,TRBD1,TRBJ2-5,TGTGCCAGCAGCCTACCCGGGACAGGGGAGGAGACCCAGTACTTC,CASSLPGTGEETQYF
TRBV7-9,NA,14,TRBD2,TRBJ2-7,TGTGCCAGCAGTCCACTAGCGGGGCCCTACGAGCAGTACTTC,CASSPLAGPYEQYF
TRBV2,NA,16,NA,TRBJ1-5,TGTGCCAGCAGTGGTGATGGGCAGGGATCGAATCAGCCCCAGCATTTT,CASSGDGQGSNQPQHF
TRBV7-9,NA,14,NA,TRBJ1-4,TGTGCCAGCAGCCGGGGACCTCTCAATGAAAAACTGTTTTTT,CASSRGPLNEKLFF
TRBV5-1,NA,14,NA,TRBJ2-3,TGCGCCAGCAGCTCTCGACAGGTCGAGGATACGCAGTATTTT,CASSSRQVEDTQYF
TRBV14,NA,17,TRBD1,TRBJ1-2,TGTGCCAGCAGCCAAGATTGGCGGCAGGGGGTTAATATAGGCTACACCTTC,CASSQDWRQGVNIGYTF
TRBV5-1,NA,12,NA,TRBJ2-7,TGCGCCAGCAGTTATGAGGGCTACGAGCAGTACTTC,CASSYEGYEQYF
TRBV29-1,NA,13,NA,TRBJ1-1,TGCAGCGTTGTAGTTATGGGGGGGACTGAAGCTTTCTTT,CSVVVMGGTEAFF
TRBV5-1,NA,16,TRBD1,TRBJ1-1,TGCGCCAGCAGCTTGGACGTGACAGGGTCTCCCTTTGAAGCTTTCTTT,CASSLDVTGSPFEAFF
TRBV2,NA,15,TRBD1,TRBJ1-1,TGTGCCAGCAGTCCAAGAGGGGACAGGCGAACTGAAGCTTTCTTT,CASSPRGDRRTEAFF
TRBV6-5,NA,14,NA,TRBJ1-3,TGTGCCAGCAGTTACATGGCCTCTGGAAACACCATATATTTT,CASSYMASGNTIYF
TRBV4-2,NA,15,NA,TRBJ1-5,TGTGCCAGCAGAGTTTCGGCCTCTAGCAATCAGCCCCAGCATTTT,CASRVSASSNQPQHF
TRBV19,NA,15,NA,TRBJ2-1,TGTGCCAGTGGCAGGGTGGCAGGGACCCCTAATGAGCAGTTCTTC,CASGRVAGTPNEQFF
TRBV5-1,NA,14,NA,TRBJ1-1,TGCGCCAGCAGCTTGGAACGGCGGGACACTGAAGCTTTCTTT,CASSLERRDTEAFF
TRBV25-1,NA,13,NA,TRBJ1-2,TGTGCCAGCAGTGGGACAGCCCCTTATGGCTACACCTTC,CASSGTAPYGYTF
TRBV6-2/TRBV6-3,few,16,NA,TRBJ1-2,TGTGCCAGCAGTTACTCGACCCCAGGAAGAAAGGATGGCTACACCTTC,CASSYSTPGRKDGYTF
TRBV7-9,NA,14,TRBD1,TRBJ1-1,TGTGCCAGCACCGATAACAGGGGGTTCGCTGAAGCTTTCTTT,CASTDNRGFAEAFF
TRBV5-1,NA,15,NA,TRBJ1-1,TGCGCCAGCAGCTTGGAAGAAGGACAGTACACTGAAGCTTTCTTT,CASSLEEGQYTEAFF
TRBV7-8,NA,17,NA,TRBJ1-2,TGTGCCAGCAGGTTAAACGGCGATGGGCTCCTCGGCTATGGCTACACCTTC,CASRLNGDGLLGYGYTF
TRBV20-1,once,14,NA,TRBJ2-1,TGCAGTGCTAGTATTACAGCTTCCTACAATGAGCAGTTCTTC,CSASITASYNEQFF
TRBV7-3,NA,14,NA,TRBJ2-2,TGTGCCAGCAGCCCTCTCTCCGCCACCGGGGAGCTGTTTTTT,CASSPLSATGELFF
TRBV5-8,NA,17,NA,TRBJ1-5,TGTGCCAGCAGCGCGGTAGTGGGGCACTCACGGGGTCAGCCCCAGCATTTT,CASSAVVGHSRGQPQHF
TRBV7-8,NA,14,TRBD1,TRBJ2-1,TGTGCCAGCAGCTTAGCACAGGGACAGGGGGGTCGGTTCTTC,CASSLAQGQGGRFF
TRBV4-3,NA,14,NA,TRBJ1-5,TGCGCCAGCAGCCAAGATCGGGGTTACCAGCCCCAGCATTTT,CASSQDRGYQPQHF
TRBV18,NA,15,TRBD2,TRBJ2-3,TGTGCCAGCTCATCGGGGGGGAGATTCACAGATACGCAGTATTTT,CASSSGGRFTDTQYF
TRBV25-1,once,12,NA,TRBJ1-2,TGTGCCAGCAGTGGGACAGACTATGGCTACACCTTC,CASSGTDYGYTF
TRBV7-9,NA,16,TRBD2,TRBJ2-7,TGTGCCAGCAGCCCACTCCCCTCGGGACTAGCCTACGAGCAGTACTTC,CASSPLPSGLAYEQYF
TRBV9,NA,15,NA,TRBJ2-7,TGTGCCAGCAGCTCCTCTCAGGGGAGACTTTACGAGCAGTACTTC,CASSSSQGRLYEQYF
TRBV18,NA,15,NA,TRBJ1-1,TGTGCCAGCTCAAGATACAGGGAGTTGGACACTGAAGCTTTCTTT,CASSRYRELDTEAFF
TRBV27,NA,17,TRBD2,TRBJ2-7,TGTGCCAGCAGTTTATCCTCGACTAGCGGGGTAGGGGGCGAGCAGTACTTC,CASSLSSTSGVGGEQYF
TRBV25-1,NA,15,TRBD2,TRBJ2-5,TGTGCCAGCAGTCAGGGACTAGCGGGGGGGCAGACCCAGTACTTC,CASSQGLAGGQTQYF
TRBV19,NA,14,TRBD1,TRBJ1-2,TGTGCCGGAAATACAGGGGGCCCCACCGGAGGCTACACCTTC,CAGNTGGPTGGYTF
TRBV7-9,NA,13,TRBD1,TRBJ2-1,TGTGCCAGCAGCTGGACAGGGGACAATGAGCAGTTCTTC,CASSWTGDNEQFF
TRBV4-2,NA,14,NA,TRBJ1-5,TGTGCCAGCAGCCGGGAAGGGAGTAATCAGCCCCAGCATTTT,CASSREGSNQPQHF
TRBV9,NA,14,NA,TRBJ2-5,TGTGCCAGCAGCGTCGAAGGGGTGGGAGAGACCCAGTACTTC,CASSVEGVGETQYF
TRBV3-1/TRBV3-2,NA,13,TRBD2,TRBJ2-5,TGTGCCAGCAGCCCGGGACTAGACGAGACCCAGTACTTC,CASSPGLDETQYF
TRBV15,NA,13,NA,TRBJ2-3,TGTGCCGCAACTACCACGCTCACAGATACGCAGTATTTT,CAATTTLTDTQYF
TRBV5-4,NA,15,TRBD1,TRBJ2-7,TGTGCCAGCAGCCCAGGACAGGGGAGGACCTACGAGCAGTACTTC,CASSPGQGRTYEQYF
TRBV4-1,NA,14,TRBD1,TRBJ1-3,TGCGCCAGCAGTCTTACAGGGGGAAGAAACACCATATATTTT,CASSLTGGRNTIYF